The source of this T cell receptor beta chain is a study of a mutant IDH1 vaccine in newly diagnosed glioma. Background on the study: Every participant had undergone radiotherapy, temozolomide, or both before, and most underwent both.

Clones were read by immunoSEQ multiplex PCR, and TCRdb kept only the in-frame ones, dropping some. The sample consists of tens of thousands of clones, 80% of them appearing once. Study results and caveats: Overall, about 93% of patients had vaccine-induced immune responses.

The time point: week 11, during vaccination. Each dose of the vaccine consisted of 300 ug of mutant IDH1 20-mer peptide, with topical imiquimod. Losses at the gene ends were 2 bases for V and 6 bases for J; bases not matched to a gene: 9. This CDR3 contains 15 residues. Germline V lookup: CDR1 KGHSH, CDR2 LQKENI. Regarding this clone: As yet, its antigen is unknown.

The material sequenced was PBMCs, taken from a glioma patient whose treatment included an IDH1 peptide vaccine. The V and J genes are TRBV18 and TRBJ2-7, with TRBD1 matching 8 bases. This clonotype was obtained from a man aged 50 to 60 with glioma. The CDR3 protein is CASSPMTGDPAEQYF. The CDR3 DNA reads TGTGCCAGCTCACCAATGACAGGGGACCCCGCCGAGCAGTACTTC.